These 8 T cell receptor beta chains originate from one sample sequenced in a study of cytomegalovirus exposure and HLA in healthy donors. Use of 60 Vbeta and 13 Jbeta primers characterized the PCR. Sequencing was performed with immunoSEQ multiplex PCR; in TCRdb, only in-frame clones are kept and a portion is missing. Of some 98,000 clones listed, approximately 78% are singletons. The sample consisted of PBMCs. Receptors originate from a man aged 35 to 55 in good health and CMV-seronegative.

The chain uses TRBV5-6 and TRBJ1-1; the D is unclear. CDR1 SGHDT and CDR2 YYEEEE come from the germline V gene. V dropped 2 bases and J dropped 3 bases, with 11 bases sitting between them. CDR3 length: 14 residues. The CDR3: CASSFVVTDTEAFF. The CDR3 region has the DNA TGTGCCAGCAGCTTTGTAGTTACAGACACTGAAGCTTTCTTT.

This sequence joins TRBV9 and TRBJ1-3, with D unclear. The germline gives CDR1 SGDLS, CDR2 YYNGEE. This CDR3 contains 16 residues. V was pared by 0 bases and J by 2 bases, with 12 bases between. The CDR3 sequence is CASSVGAGRPGNTIYF. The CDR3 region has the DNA TGTGCCAGCAGCGTAGGAGCGGGAAGGCCTGGAAACACCATATATTTT.

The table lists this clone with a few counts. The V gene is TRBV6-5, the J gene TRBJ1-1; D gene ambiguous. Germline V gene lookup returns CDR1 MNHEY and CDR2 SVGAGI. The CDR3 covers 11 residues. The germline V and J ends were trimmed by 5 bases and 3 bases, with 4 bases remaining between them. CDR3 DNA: TGTGCCAGCAGTCGCGACACTGAAGCTTTCTTT. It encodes CASSRDTEAFF.

DNA of the CDR3: TGTGCCAGCAGCTCATCCATGAACACTGAAGCTTTCTTT. Translation: CASSSSMNTEAFF. The chain links TRBV14 to TRBJ1-1; D is unresolved. The CDR3 is 13 amino acids. V gave up 5 bases and J gave up 0 bases, with 7 bases separating them. CDR1 SGHDN and CDR2 FVKESK come from the germline V gene.

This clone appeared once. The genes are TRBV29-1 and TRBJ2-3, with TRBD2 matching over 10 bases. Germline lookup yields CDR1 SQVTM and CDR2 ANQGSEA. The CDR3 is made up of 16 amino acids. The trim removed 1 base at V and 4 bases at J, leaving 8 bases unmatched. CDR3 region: CSVEVGGLAGADTQYF. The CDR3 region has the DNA TGCAGCGTTGAAGTGGGGGGGCTAGCGGGGGCAGATACGCAGTATTTT.

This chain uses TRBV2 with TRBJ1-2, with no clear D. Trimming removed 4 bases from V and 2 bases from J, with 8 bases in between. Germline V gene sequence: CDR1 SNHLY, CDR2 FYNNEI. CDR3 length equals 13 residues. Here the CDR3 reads CASSVGTNYGYTF. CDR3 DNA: TGTGCCAGCAGTGTGGGCACCAACTATGGCTACACCTTC.

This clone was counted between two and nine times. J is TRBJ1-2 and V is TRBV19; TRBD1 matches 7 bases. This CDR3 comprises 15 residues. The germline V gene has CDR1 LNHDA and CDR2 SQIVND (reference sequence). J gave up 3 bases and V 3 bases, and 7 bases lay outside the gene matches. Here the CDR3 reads CASSIAGGTDYGYTF. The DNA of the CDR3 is TGTGCCAGTAGTATCGCGGGGGGGACAGACTATGGCTACACCTTC.

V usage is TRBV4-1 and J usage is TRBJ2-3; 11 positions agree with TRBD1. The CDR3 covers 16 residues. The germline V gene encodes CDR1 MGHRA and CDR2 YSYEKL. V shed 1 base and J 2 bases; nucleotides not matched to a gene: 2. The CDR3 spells CASSQGTGGFTDTQYF. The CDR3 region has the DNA TGCGCCAGCAGCCAAGGGACAGGGGGCTTCACAGATACGCAGTATTTT.